This T cell receptor (beta chain) was obtained from a study of response to subunit inactivated influenza vaccine. Study-level points and caveats: After each seasonal influenza vaccination, few new T cells are recruited, the authors suggested.

Details on this clonotype: Its antigen remains unknown.

TCRdb passed the RT-PCR reads through MiXCR, listing each CDR3 protein once. Here the sample spans 250,000 to 350,000 distinct CDR3 sequences, roughly 22% being singletons. The sequence was collected from a man aged 45 to 75 who received an inactivated influenza vaccine. The sample in question was PBMCs from blood, obtained less than 22 months after vaccination.

CDR3 region: CSASTPPQGNQPQHF. In DNA, the CDR3 is TGCAGTGCTAGTACGCCACCCCAAGGCAATCAGCCCCAGCATTTT. This rearrangement joins TRBV20-1 to TRBJ1-5; unclear D gene. Germline CDR1 is DFQATT and CDR2 is SNEGSKA (reference sequence). CDR3 length equals 15 residues. Deletions cut 3 bases from V and 2 bases from J, with 14 bases between.